The 10 T cell receptor beta chains in this list originate from one sample, sequenced in a study of T cell responses to AZD1222 COVID-19 vaccine. Repertoires were generated with immunoSEQ multiplex PCR, while TCRdb's copy carries only in-frame clones and drops some. Of some 98,000 clones listed, 70% to 90% were seen once; the top ten hold about 14%. The sample was peripheral blood, taken on day 0 of AZD1222 vaccination. These receptors were taken from an adult in good health.

The rearrangement links TRBV6-1 to TRBJ1-5, with 8 bases fitting TRBD1. J was trimmed by 4 bases and V by 2 bases; bases with no gene match: 7. Germline V gene sequence: CDR1 MNHNS, CDR2 SASEGT. CDR3 length equals 16 residues. The CDR3 loop reads CASSESIRGRNQPQHF. The CDR3, as DNA: TGTGCCAGCAGTGAATCCATCAGGGGGCGGAATCAGCCCCAGCATTTT.

This rearrangement joins TRBV19 to TRBJ1-4, with D possibly TRBD1 on 5 matching bases. The germline V and J ends were trimmed by 8 bases and 6 bases, with 16 bases remaining between them. This CDR3 contains 14 residues. Germline V gives CDR1 LNHDA, CDR2 SQIVND (reference sequence). The DNA for the CDR3 is TGTGCCAGTCTCGCGGGTGGGGGAGATGAAAAACTGTTTTTT. Amino acid sequence: CASLAGGGDEKLFF.

This chain connects TRBV6-2 or TRBV6-3 to TRBJ2-3; D is ambiguous. V was cut by 5 bases and J by 0 bases, with 12 bases left in between. Germline assignment: CDR1 MNHEY and CDR2 SVGEGT. The CDR3 has 15 residues. The CDR3 loop reads CASSQGAPSTDTQYF. The CDR3 region has the DNA TGTGCCAGCAGTCAAGGAGCCCCTAGCACAGATACGCAGTATTTT.

The chain uses TRBV6-6 and TRBJ1-1, with D tentatively TRBD1 (5 bases). Germline V gene data show CDR1 as MNHNY and CDR2 as SVGAGI (reference sequence). This CDR3 is 14 amino acids long. V was clipped by 0 bases and J by 6 bases, with 11 bases between them. CDR3 coding DNA: TGTGCCAGCAGTTACTCGCAGGGAGGGGCTGAAGCTTTCTTT. Its translation is CASSYSQGGAEAFF.

The chain couples TRBV7-2 to TRBJ2-3; TRBD2 matches at 7 bases. This CDR3 contains 14 residues. V dropped 3 bases and J dropped 5; count of bases not matched to a gene: 5. Germline V CDR1 and CDR2: SGHTA, FQGNSA. The CDR3: CASSLAGRGDTQYF. The CDR3 bases are TGTGCCAGCAGCTTGGCGGGGAGGGGAGATACGCAGTATTTT.

This sequence joins TRBV7-2 and TRBJ2-4, with D maybe TRBD1 (6 bases). CDR1 and CDR2 (germline): SGHTA, FQGNSA. The CDR3 sequence is 17 residues long. Trimming stripped 5 bases from V and 3 bases from J, with 20 bases between. The CDR3 here is CASSPGTRGLDKNIQYF. The CDR3 bases are TGTGCCAGCAGCCCCGGGACAAGGGGCTTGGACAAAAACATTCAGTACTTC.

This chain uses TRBV11-2 with TRBJ2-3; D remains ambiguous. Germline V gene data show CDR1 as SGHAT and CDR2 as FQNNGV. V was shortened by 3 bases and J by 2 bases, with 15 bases between the two germline ends. The CDR3 length is 16 residues. CDR3 amino acids: CASSFRSALTTDTQYF. In DNA, the CDR3 is TGTGCCAGCAGCTTCCGGTCCGCCCTCACCACAGATACGCAGTATTTT.

This clone was seen just once. In DNA, the CDR3 is TGCGCCAGCAGCTTGGGACAGGGGCCCAGTAATGAAAAACTGTTTTTT. This translates into CASSLGQGPSNEKLFF. The chain employs TRBV5-1 and TRBJ1-4; 8 positions agree with TRBD1. V lost 0 bases to trimming and J lost 4 bases; unmatched junction nucleotides: 5. Germline CDR1 is SGHRS and CDR2 is YFSETQ. The CDR3 loop spans 16 amino acids.

V and J are TRBV25-1 and TRBJ1-4; maybe TRBD1 (5 bases). The V end was cut by 5 bases, the J end by 4 bases, with 11 bases between. This CDR3 is 14 amino acids long. The germline V gene encodes CDR1 MGHDK and CDR2 SYGVNS. CDR3 amino acids: CASSYRGGNEKLFF. The DNA of the CDR3 is TGTGCCAGCAGTTATAGGGGCGGTAATGAAAAACTGTTTTTT.

J is TRBJ2-7 and V is TRBV4-2; the match to TRBD2 covers 13 bases. With V trimmed by 0 bases and J by 2 bases, 7 bases remained unmatched. CDR1 and CDR2 from the germline V gene are LGHNA and YNFKEQ. CDR3 length: 18 amino acids. The CDR3 loop is CASSQEPGLAGEAYEQYF. CDR3 coding DNA: TGTGCCAGCAGCCAAGAACCTGGACTAGCGGGGGAAGCCTACGAGCAGTACTTC.